This record concerns one T cell receptor beta chain sequence. The assay was immunoSEQ multiplex PCR, and TCRdb's table has in-frame clones only and misses some. The table lists about 99,000 clones, 90% to 95% of them singletons. The sample belongs to a study of T cell responses to AZD1222 COVID-19 vaccine. CDR3 size: 14 residues. Germline V gene data show CDR1 as SGHRS and CDR2 as YFSETQ. V shed 3 bases and J 5 bases; nucleotides not matched to a gene: 5. The receptor's source is an adult in good health. The sequences come from peripheral blood, collected on day 0 of AZD1222 vaccination. V is TRBV5-1 and J is TRBJ1-3, with 7 positions matching TRBD1. For the CDR3, the DNA is TGCGCCAGCAGCTCGGGACAGCCGAGAAACACCATATATTTT. It is translated as CASSSGQPRNTIYF. The full variable domain, rest sourced from reference TRBV5-1 and TRBJ1-3, is KAGVTQTPRYLIKTRGQQVTLSCSPISGHRSVSWYQQTPGQGLQFLFEYFSETQRNKGNFPGRFSGRQFSNSRSEMNVSTLELGDSALYLCASSSGQPRNTIYFGEGSWLTVV.